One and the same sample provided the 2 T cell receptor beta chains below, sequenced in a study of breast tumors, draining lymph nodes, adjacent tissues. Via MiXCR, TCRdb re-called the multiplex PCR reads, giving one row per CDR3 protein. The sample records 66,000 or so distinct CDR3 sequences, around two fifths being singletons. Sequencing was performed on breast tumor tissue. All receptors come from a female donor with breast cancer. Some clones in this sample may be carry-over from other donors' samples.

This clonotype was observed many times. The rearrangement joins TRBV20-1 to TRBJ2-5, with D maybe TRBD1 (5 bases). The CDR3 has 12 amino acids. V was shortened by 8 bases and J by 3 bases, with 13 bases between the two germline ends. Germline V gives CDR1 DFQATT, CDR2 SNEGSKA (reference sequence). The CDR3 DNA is TGCAGTACATCAGGGTCGAAAGAGACCCAGTACTTC. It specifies CSTSGSKETQYF.

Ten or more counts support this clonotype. In DNA, the CDR3 is TGTGCCAGCAGCCCGCGTACCCCCCCGACTAGCGGGATCTACAATGAGCAGTTCTTC. It specifies CASSPRTPPTSGIYNEQFF. The J gene is TRBJ2-1, the V gene TRBV9; 11 positions match TRBD2. V was pared by 4 bases and J by 3 bases, with 15 bases of the junction left unmatched. Germline V gene sequence: CDR1 SGDLS, CDR2 YYNGEE. CDR3 length: 19 residues.